These 32 T cell receptor beta chains came from one sample sequenced in a study of beta chain features in type 1 diabetes. Study observations and caveats: All four CD4+ subsets from Type 1 diabetes patients carried moderately but significantly shorter TCRB CDR3s.

Antigens for these TCRs are unknown. Of the isolated RNA, all was reverse transcribed, and so the sequenced material was expressed TCRB transcripts. The repertoire was sequenced with immunoSEQ multiplex PCR; TCRdb's copy has only in-frame clones and lacks some. Of 150,000 to 200,000 clones listed, around 63% are singletons. The sample consisted of naive CD4+ T cells from blood. These receptors originate from a man aged 30 to 39 with type 1 diabetes.

In its sample, this clone was seen a few times. This rearrangement joins TRBV29-1 to TRBJ1-1; D is uncertain. Germline V CDR1 and CDR2: SQVTM, ANQGSEA. The CDR3 sequence is 14 residues long. Deletions cut 1 base from V and 1 base from J, with 10 bases between. The CDR3 bases are TGCAGCGTTGAAGTACATGGGAAGAACACTGAAGCTTTCTTT. Amino acids: CSVEVHGKNTEAFF. The full variable domain, in which reference TRBV29-1 and TRBJ1-1 provide the parts outside the CDR3, is SAVISQKPSRDICQRGTSLTIQCQVDSQVTMMFWYRQQPGQSLTLIATANQGSEATYESGFVIDKFPISRPNLTFSTLTVSNMSPEDSSIYLCSVEVHGKNTEAFFGQGTRLTVV.

In its sample, this clone was seen once. This sequence joins TRBV28 and TRBJ1-6; the D is unclear. The CDR3 is 12 residues long. Germline assignment: CDR1 MDHEN and CDR2 SYDVKM. Trimming left V 2 bases short and J 9 bases short, with 5 bases between. CDR3 bases: TGTGCCAGCAGTTTAAGAGGTTCACCCCTCCACTTT. As protein: CASSLRGSPLHF.

The genes are TRBV11-2 and TRBJ2-1; D is undetermined. V was shortened by 4 bases and J by 4 bases, with 11 bases between the two germline ends. Germline lookup yields CDR1 SGHAT and CDR2 FQNNGV. This CDR3 comprises 14 residues. For the CDR3, the DNA is TGTGCCAGCAGCTCAAGGACGTCTTACAATGAGCAGTTCTTC. Its translation is CASSSRTSYNEQFF. The full variable domain, completed using reference TRBV11-2 and TRBJ2-1, is EAGVAQSPRYKIIEKRQSVAFWCNPISGHATLYWYQQILGQGPKLLIQFQNNGVVDDSQLPKDRFSAERLKGVDSTLKIQPAKLEDSAVYLCASSSRTSYNEQFFGPGTRLTVL.

V and J are TRBV9 and TRBJ1-4; tentative D call: TRBD1 (5 bases). The CDR3 contains 17 residues. V was trimmed by 0 bases and J by 8 bases, leaving 20 bases between them. Looked up from germline, CDR1 is SGDLS and CDR2 is YYNGEE. The CDR3 nucleotides are TGTGCCAGCAGCGTAGGAGAGAGGGCCGACAGAACCGAAAAACTGTTTTTT. As protein: CASSVGERADRTEKLFF.

A single count supports this clone. This chain connects TRBV5-4 to TRBJ1-2; 8 positions match TRBD1. V gave up 2 bases and J gave up 8 bases; unmatched junction bases: 8. In germline, CDR1 is SGHNT, CDR2 YYREEE (reference sequence). The length of the CDR3 is 14 residues. CDR3 nucleotide sequence: TGTGCCAGCAGCTTAGACGGACAGGGACAAGGCTACACCTTC. This sequence encodes CASSLDGQGQGYTF.

J is TRBJ2-4 and V is TRBV28; unclear D gene. Germline loops: CDR1 MDHEN, CDR2 SYDVKM. V lost 6 bases and J lost 15, with 21 bases in between. This CDR3 has 13 amino acids. For the CDR3, the DNA is TGTGCCAGCAGGGTGGGATCCACTCATCTTCCGTACTTC. It is translated as CASRVGSTHLPYF. The complete variable domain, with remaining parts taken from reference TRBV28 and TRBJ2-4, reads DVKVTQSSRYLVKRTGEKVFLECVQDMDHENMFWYRQDPGLGLRLIYFSYDVKMKEKGDIPEGYSVSREKKERFSLILESASTNQTSMYLCASRVGSTHLPYFGAGTRLSVL.

This clone was seen once. The rearrangement joins TRBV29-1 to TRBJ2-5; TRBD1 matches 10 bases. CDR1 is SQVTM and CDR2 is ANQGSEA in the germline V gene. The CDR3 extends over 14 amino acids. The V gene end was trimmed by 6 bases and the J gene end by 2 bases; junction bases not matched to a gene: 6. This chain's CDR3 is CSVVTGGLQETQYF. The CDR3 DNA reads as TGCAGCGTCGTGACAGGGGGCCTTCAAGAGACCCAGTACTTC.

The rearrangement joins TRBV30 to TRBJ2-3; TRBD2 matches 12 bases. The CDR3 spans 17 residues. The V segment lost 0 bases and the J segment 2 bases; nucleotides outside the gene matches: 6. Germline CDR1 reads GTSNPN; CDR2 reads SVGIG (reference sequence). CDR3 loop: CAWSVRRTSGDTDTQYF. CDR3 coding DNA: TGTGCCTGGAGTGTACGAAGGACTAGCGGGGACACAGATACGCAGTATTTT.

This rearrangement joins TRBV7-2 to TRBJ2-1, with TRBD2 matching 12 bases. This CDR3 comprises 14 residues. V shed 7 bases, J shed 6 bases, and the junction held 4 bases outside the gene matches. Germline V CDR1 and CDR2: SGHTA, FQGNSA. The CDR3 sequence is CASTGLAGRNEQFF. The CDR3, as DNA: TGTGCCAGCACAGGACTAGCGGGGCGCAATGAGCAGTTCTTC.

J is TRBJ2-2 and V is TRBV18, with D maybe TRBD1 (5 bases). CDR1 is KGHSH, CDR2 LQKENI, per germline. The CDR3 has 14 amino acids. The V end lost 2 bases, the J end lost 4 bases, and 8 bases lay between the germline ends. This chain's CDR3 is CASSPDQGTGELFF. The CDR3 DNA reads TGTGCCAGCTCACCAGACCAGGGCACCGGGGAGCTGTTTTTT.

The chain joins TRBV29-1 to TRBJ1-2; 7 bases are shared with TRBD1. There are 15 residues in the CDR3. Germline CDR1 and CDR2: SQVTM and ANQGSEA. The V and J ends lost 2 bases and 4 bases, in that order; junction bases with no gene match: 10. The CDR3 loop is CSVERDRGPGYGYTF. The CDR3 DNA follows: TGCAGCGTTGAACGGGATAGGGGGCCCGGCTATGGCTACACCTTC.

The chain carries TRBV30 and TRBJ1-1; D is unresolved. V was cut by 1 base and J by 1 base, with 7 bases left in between. The CDR3 spans 13 residues. Germline CDR1 is GTSNPN and CDR2 is SVGIG (reference sequence). For the CDR3, the DNA is TGTGCCTGGAGTGCGGACGGGAACACTGAAGCTTTCTTT. Its translation: CAWSADGNTEAFF.

The chain recombines TRBV20-1 with TRBJ2-7; D gene ambiguous. This CDR3 is built from 10 residues. Trimming took off 3 bases at V and 5 bases at J, with 5 bases between the two ends. Germline CDR1 reads DFQATT; CDR2 reads SNEGSKA (reference sequence). CDR3 residues: CSARSHEQYF. DNA for the CDR3: TGCAGTGCTAGGTCCCACGAGCAGTACTTC.

V and J are TRBV7-9 and TRBJ2-5; TRBD2 aligns across 12 bases. CDR1 and CDR2 from the germline V gene are SEHNR and FQNEAQ (reference sequence). Trimming took 5 bases from V and 4 from J; bases not matched to a gene: 8. The CDR3 length is 16 residues. The CDR3 is CASSRSLAGGRETQYF. The CDR3 DNA is TGTGCCAGCAGCCGTTCGCTAGCGGGGGGGCGAGAGACCCAGTACTTC.

Details on this clone: The same CDR3 also results from other DNA sequences found in this sample. V usage is TRBV20-1 and J usage is TRBJ2-1; D unresolved. CDR3 length: 11 residues. CDR1 and CDR2 from the germline V gene are DFQATT and SNEGSKA (reference sequence). The ends were cut back, 5 bases at V and 1 base at J, with 3 bases in the middle. CDR3 sequence reads: CSASSYNEQFF. CDR3 coding DNA: TGCAGTGCTTCGTCCTACAATGAGCAGTTCTTC.

The chain links TRBV18 to TRBJ2-7; TRBD1 agrees at 9 bases. CDR1 and CDR2 from the germline V gene are KGHSH and LQKENI. The CDR3 totals 14 residues. The V gene end was trimmed by 1 base and the J gene end by 2 bases; junction bases not matched to a gene: 0. The CDR3 region has the DNA TGTGCCAGCTCACCACGGACAGGGGCCTACGAGCAGTACTTC. The encoded protein is CASSPRTGAYEQYF.

V is TRBV4-1 and J is TRBJ2-7, with D uncertain. Trimming cost V 0 bases and J 6 bases, with 12 bases left between them. This CDR3 has 14 amino acids. CDR1 MGHRA and CDR2 YSYEKL come from the germline V gene. In nucleotides, the CDR3 is TGCGCCAGCAGCCAAGACCGAGGAATAGGCGAGCAGTACTTC. This gives the protein CASSQDRGIGEQYF.

The chain links TRBV6-5 to TRBJ2-2, with 8 bases aligning to TRBD1. The germline V gene encodes CDR1 MNHEY and CDR2 SVGAGI. V trimming: 5 bases; J trimming: 3 bases; junction bases outside the gene matches: 5. The CDR3 is 15 residues long. Here the CDR3 reads CASSGNRGDTGELFF. CDR3 DNA sequence: TGTGCCAGCAGTGGGAACAGGGGGGACACCGGGGAGCTGTTTTTT.

The CDR3 loop is CASSLAGAGLNNEQFF. The CDR3 region has the DNA TGCGCCAGCAGCTTGGCCGGTGCAGGGTTGAACAATGAGCAGTTCTTC. V gene TRBV5-1 combines with J gene TRBJ2-1, with a tentative D call TRBD1 (5 bases). Trimming took 0 bases from V and 5 from J, leaving 15 bases between them. From germline, CDR1 is SGHRS and CDR2 YFSETQ. This CDR3 has 16 amino acids.

This clone has just one count. The J gene is TRBJ2-4, the V gene TRBV29-1, with 7 bases that match TRBD1. V dropped 5 bases and J dropped 3; count of bases not matched to a gene: 1. Per the germline V gene, CDR1 is SQVTM and CDR2 is ANQGSEA. The CDR3 length is 12 residues. CDR3: CSVNRGKNIQYF. The CDR3 DNA reads as TGCAGCGTTAACAGGGGCAAAAACATTCAGTACTTC.

V usage is TRBV10-3 and J usage is TRBJ2-1; TRBD1 aligns across 7 bases. V lost 5 bases and J lost 4; bases outside the gene matches: 5. This CDR3 comprises 14 residues. The germline gives CDR1 ENHRY, CDR2 SYGVKD. Here the CDR3 reads CAISKGAGYNEQFF. The CDR3, as DNA: TGTGCCATCAGTAAGGGGGCCGGGTACAATGAGCAGTTCTTC.

This chain links TRBV7-2 with TRBJ2-3, with TRBD1 matching 8 bases. The V gene's germline CDR1 is SGHTA and CDR2 FQGNSA. This CDR3 contains 14 residues. J gave up 2 bases and V 5 bases, and 3 bases lay outside the gene matches. CDR3 region: CASSPGQATDTQYF. The DNA for the CDR3 is TGTGCCAGCAGCCCGGGACAGGCCACAGATACGCAGTATTTT.

The chain has TRBV7-9 and TRBJ2-1; D uncertain. The germline gives CDR1 SEHNR, CDR2 FQNEAQ (reference sequence). V was trimmed by 1 base and J by 8 bases, leaving 12 bases between them. The CDR3 has 14 residues. The CDR3 DNA reads TGTGCCAGCAGCTTAGTCTTTAGTGTCCATGAGCAGTTCTTC. Translation: CASSLVFSVHEQFF. The complete variable domain, with remaining parts taken from reference TRBV7-9 and TRBJ2-1, reads DTGVSQNPRHKITKRGQNVTFRCDPISEHNRLYWYRQTLGQGPEFLTYFQNEAQLEKSRLLSDRFSAERPKGSFSTLEIQRTEQGDSAMYLCASSLVFSVHEQFFGPGTRLTVL.

The rearrangement joins TRBV11-2 to TRBJ2-7; TRBD1 might be the D (6 bases). Trimming pared 7 bases from V and 3 bases from J, leaving 22 bases between. Germline CDR1 reads SGHAT; CDR2 reads FQNNGV. CDR3 length: 16 amino acids. The CDR3 DNA is TGTGCCAGCACCAGAAGTACAGGGTATCGGGTCTACGAGCAGTACTTC. Translating gives CASTRSTGYRVYEQYF. Drawing the rest from reference TRBV11-2 and TRBJ2-7, the complete variable domain is EAGVAQSPRYKIIEKRQSVAFWCNPISGHATLYWYQQILGQGPKLLIQFQNNGVVDDSQLPKDRFSAERLKGVDSTLKIQPAKLEDSAVYLCASTRSTGYRVYEQYFGPGTRLTVT.

The chain employs TRBV15 and TRBJ1-6, with D perhaps TRBD1 (6 bases). Germline assignment: CDR1 LNHNV and CDR2 YYDKDF (reference sequence). V dropped 5 bases and J dropped 9 bases, with 14 bases sitting between them. The CDR3 is 14 residues long. Here the CDR3 reads CATSHDRLGSPLHF. CDR3 DNA sequence: TGTGCCACCAGCCACGACAGGTTGGGTTCACCCCTCCACTTT.

This clone was recorded once. This rearrangement joins TRBV27 to TRBJ1-2; 8 positions agree with TRBD1. With 8 bases clipped from V and 8 bases from J, the junction kept 7 bases outside the gene matches. CDR3 size: 12 residues. Germline V gives CDR1 MNHEY, CDR2 SMNVEV (reference sequence). The CDR3 here is CASATGGGGYTF. The DNA of the CDR3 is TGTGCCAGCGCAACAGGGGGTGGGGGCTACACCTTC.

J is TRBJ2-7 and V is TRBV9; D call uncertain. V was cut by 0 bases and J by 6 bases, with 10 bases left in between. Germline V gene lookup returns CDR1 SGDLS and CDR2 YYNGEE. This CDR3 has 13 residues. The CDR3 region has the DNA TGTGCCAGCAGCGTAGCCGGGTACGGCGAGCAGTACTTC. It translates to CASSVAGYGEQYF. The full variable domain, rest sourced from reference TRBV9 and TRBJ2-7, is DSGVTQTPKHLITATGQRVTLRCSPRSGDLSVYWYQQSLDQGLQFLIQYYNGEERAKGNILERFSAQQFPDLHSELNLSSLELGDSALYFCASSVAGYGEQYFGPGTRLTVT.

V usage is TRBV29-1 and J usage is TRBJ1-4; no reliable D call. V was clipped by 8 bases and J by 7 bases, with 11 bases between them. The CDR3 totals 11 residues. Germline-derived CDR1 and CDR2 are SQVTM and ANQGSEA. The chain's CDR3 is CSCTFGEKLFF. The DNA of the CDR3 is TGCAGCTGCACGTTCGGTGAAAAACTGTTTTTT.

This clone has only one observation. The chain couples TRBV30 to TRBJ1-2; D gene uncertain. The germline CDR1 and CDR2 sequences are GTSNPN and SVGIG (reference sequence). CDR3 length: 14 amino acids. V was clipped by 4 bases and J by 0 bases, with 12 bases between them. CDR3 loop: CAWMGPVTNYGYTF. The CDR3 DNA sequence: TGTGCCTGGATGGGTCCGGTTACTAACTATGGCTACACCTTC.

A note on this clone: The identical CDR3 is also encoded by other nucleotide sequences in the sample. The chain has TRBV14 and TRBJ1-1, with D unclear. V was pared by 5 bases and J by 1 base, with 8 bases between. This CDR3 has 13 amino acids. Germline V gives CDR1 SGHDN, CDR2 FVKESK. The chain's CDR3 is CASSIQPNTEAFF. CDR3 in DNA: TGTGCCAGCAGCATTCAGCCGAACACTGAAGCTTTCTTT.

This chain links TRBV11-2 with TRBJ1-6; 7 bases match TRBD1. The CDR3 length is 17 residues. Germline trimming cut 9 bases from V and 4 bases from J; bases unmatched to any gene: 15. Germline V gene sequence: CDR1 SGHAT, CDR2 FQNNGV. The CDR3 DNA reads TGTGCCAGACTTGGGACAGCCCGAGAAAGTTATAATTCACCCCTCCACTTT. This codes for CARLGTARESYNSPLHF.

The J gene is TRBJ2-1, the V gene TRBV10-3, with D possibly matching TRBD2 (7 bases). Trimming took off 6 bases at V and 8 bases at J, with 20 bases between the two ends. The CDR3 has 15 amino acids. Per the germline V gene, CDR1 is ENHRY and CDR2 is SYGVKD. In DNA form, the CDR3 reads TGTGCCATCAGCCCCAGGGAGGGGGGCCAGGATGAGCAGTTCTTC. Its translation is CAISPREGGQDEQFF.